The T cell receptor beta chain described here comes from a study of regulatory T cells in long-lasting Graves disease. There are many counts of this clonotype. What it recognizes is unknown. Arm-PCR with iRepertoire HTBI primers amplified the CDR3 regions for these TCR beta libraries. TCRdb re-analysed the multiplex PCR reads in MiXCR, keeping a single row per CDR3 protein. The sample yields approximately 350,000 distinct CDR3 sequences, over 15% seen once. The CDR3 loop spans 14 amino acids. V gave up 2 bases and J gave up 3 bases; unmatched junction bases: 2. The germline gives CDR1 SGHRS, CDR2 YFSETQ. Described time point: newly diagnosed GD, antithyroid drugs for less than 3 months. Isolated PBMC RNA provided the starting material for the TCR library. Study conclusions and caveats: Investigators studied peripheral blood only, not thyroid tissue. TCR diversity was lower in persistent than newly diagnosed Graves' disease. Favored gene segments in persistent disease were TRBV28, TRBJ1-2 and TRBJ2-5.

These data were also filed under a second study, of T cells in Graves' hyperthyroidism and ophthalmopathy.

This clonotype was sampled from a man aged 40-50 years with Graves disease. The specimen was peripheral blood mononuclear cells (PBMCs), collected at new diagnosis, from a patient treated with antithyroid drugs. This chain connects TRBV5-1 to TRBJ2-1; 7 positions match TRBD2. This chain's CDR3 is CASSFSGVYNEQFF. The CDR3 DNA is TGCGCCAGCAGCTTCAGCGGGGTCTACAATGAGCAGTTCTTC.